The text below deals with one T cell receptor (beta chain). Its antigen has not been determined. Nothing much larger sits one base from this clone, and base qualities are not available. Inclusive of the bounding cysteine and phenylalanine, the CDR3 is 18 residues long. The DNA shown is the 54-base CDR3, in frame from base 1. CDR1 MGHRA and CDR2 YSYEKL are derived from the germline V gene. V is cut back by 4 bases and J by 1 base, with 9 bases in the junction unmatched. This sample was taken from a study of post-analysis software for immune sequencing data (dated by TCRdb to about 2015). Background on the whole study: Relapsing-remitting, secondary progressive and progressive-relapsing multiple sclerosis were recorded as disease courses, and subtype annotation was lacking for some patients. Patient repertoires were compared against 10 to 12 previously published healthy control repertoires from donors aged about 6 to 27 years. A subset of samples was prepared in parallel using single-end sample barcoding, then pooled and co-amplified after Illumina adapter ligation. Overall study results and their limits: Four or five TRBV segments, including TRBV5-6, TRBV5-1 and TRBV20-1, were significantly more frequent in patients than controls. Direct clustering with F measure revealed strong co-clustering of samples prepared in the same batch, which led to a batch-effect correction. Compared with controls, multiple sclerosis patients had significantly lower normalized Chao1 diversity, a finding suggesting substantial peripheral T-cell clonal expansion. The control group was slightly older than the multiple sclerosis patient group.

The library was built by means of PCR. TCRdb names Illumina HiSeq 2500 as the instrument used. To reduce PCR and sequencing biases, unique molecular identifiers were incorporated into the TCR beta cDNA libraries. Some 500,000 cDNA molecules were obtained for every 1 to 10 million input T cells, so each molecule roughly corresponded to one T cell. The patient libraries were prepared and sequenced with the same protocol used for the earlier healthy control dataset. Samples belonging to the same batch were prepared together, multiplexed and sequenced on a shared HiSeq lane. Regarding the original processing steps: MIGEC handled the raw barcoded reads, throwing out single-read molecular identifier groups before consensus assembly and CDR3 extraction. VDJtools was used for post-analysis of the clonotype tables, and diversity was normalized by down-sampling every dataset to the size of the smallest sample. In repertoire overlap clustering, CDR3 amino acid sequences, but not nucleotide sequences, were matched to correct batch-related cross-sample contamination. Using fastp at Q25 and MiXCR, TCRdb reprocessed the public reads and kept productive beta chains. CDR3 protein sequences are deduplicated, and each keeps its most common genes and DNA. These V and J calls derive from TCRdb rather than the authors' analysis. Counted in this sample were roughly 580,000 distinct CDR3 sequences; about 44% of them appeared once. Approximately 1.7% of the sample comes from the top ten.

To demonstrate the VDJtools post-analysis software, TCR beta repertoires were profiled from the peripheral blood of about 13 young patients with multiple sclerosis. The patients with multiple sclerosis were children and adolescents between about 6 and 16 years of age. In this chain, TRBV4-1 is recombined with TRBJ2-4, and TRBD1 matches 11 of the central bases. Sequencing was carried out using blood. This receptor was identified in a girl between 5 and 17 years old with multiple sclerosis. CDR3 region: CASSPGQGGVKAKNIQYF. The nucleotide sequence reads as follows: TGCGCCAGCAGCCCGGGACAGGGGGGAGTGAAGGCCAAAAACATTCAGTACTTC.